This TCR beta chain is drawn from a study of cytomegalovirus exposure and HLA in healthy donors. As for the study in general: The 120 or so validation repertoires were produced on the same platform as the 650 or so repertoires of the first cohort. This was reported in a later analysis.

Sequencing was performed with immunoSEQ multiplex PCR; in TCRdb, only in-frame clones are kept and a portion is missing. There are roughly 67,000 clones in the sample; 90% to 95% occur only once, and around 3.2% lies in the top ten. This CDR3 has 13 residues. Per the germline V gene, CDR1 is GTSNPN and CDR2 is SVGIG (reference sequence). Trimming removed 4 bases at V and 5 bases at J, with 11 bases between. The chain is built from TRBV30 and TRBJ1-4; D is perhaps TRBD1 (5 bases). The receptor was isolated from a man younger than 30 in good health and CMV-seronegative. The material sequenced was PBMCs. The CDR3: CAWNRDFNEKLFF. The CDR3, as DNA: TGTGCCTGGAATCGGGACTTCAATGAAAAACTGTTTTTT.